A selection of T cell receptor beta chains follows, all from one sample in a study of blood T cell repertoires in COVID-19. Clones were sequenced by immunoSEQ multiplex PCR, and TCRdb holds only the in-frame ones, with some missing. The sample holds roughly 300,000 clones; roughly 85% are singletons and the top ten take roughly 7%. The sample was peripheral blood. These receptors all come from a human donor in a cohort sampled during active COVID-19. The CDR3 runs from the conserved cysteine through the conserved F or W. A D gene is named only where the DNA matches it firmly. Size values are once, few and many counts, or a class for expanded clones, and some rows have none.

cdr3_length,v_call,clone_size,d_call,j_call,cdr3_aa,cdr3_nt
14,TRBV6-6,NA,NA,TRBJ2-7,CASRPAGLSYEQYF,TGTGCCAGCAGACCGGCGGGGTTATCCTACGAGCAGTACTTC
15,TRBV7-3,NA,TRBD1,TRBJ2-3,CASSLSGTGLDTQYF,TGTGCCAGCAGCTTATCGGGGACAGGGTTGGATACGCAGTATTTT
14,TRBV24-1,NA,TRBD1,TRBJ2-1,CATNHGTAYNEQFF,TGTGCCACCAATCACGGGACAGCCTACAATGAGCAGTTCTTC
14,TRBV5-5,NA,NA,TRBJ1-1,CASSFSTGNTEAFF,TGTGCCAGCAGCTTCTCGACAGGGAACACTGAAGCTTTCTTT
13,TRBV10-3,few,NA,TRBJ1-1,CAISQNQATEAFF,TGTGCCATCAGCCAGAATCAGGCAACTGAAGCTTTCTTT
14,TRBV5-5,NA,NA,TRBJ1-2,CASSLGDRNYGYTF,TGTGCCAGCAGCTTGGGCGACAGGAACTATGGCTACACCTTC
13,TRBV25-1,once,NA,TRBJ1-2,CASSDPEFYGYTF,TGTGCCAGCAGTGATCCTGAGTTCTATGGCTACACCTTC
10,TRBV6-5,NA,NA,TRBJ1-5,CASSDQPQHF,TGTGCCAGCTCCGATCAGCCCCAGCATTTT
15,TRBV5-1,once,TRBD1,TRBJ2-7,CASSSLPGQGYEQYF,TGCGCCAGCAGCTCCCTGCCGGGACAGGGATACGAGCAGTACTTC
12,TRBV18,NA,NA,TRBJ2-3,CASSRYTDTQYF,TGTGCCAGCTCACGTTACACAGATACGCAGTATTTT
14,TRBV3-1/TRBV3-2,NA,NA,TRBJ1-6,CASSQGYRDSPLHF,TGTGCCAGCAGCCAAGGATACAGGGACTCACCCCTCCACTTT
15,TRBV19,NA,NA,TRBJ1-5,CASSTRTLGNQPQHF,TGTGCCAGTAGTACACGGACTTTAGGGAATCAGCCCCAGCATTTT
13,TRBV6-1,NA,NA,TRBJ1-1,CASKSGKNTEAFF,TGTGCCAGCAAATCGGGAAAGAACACTGAAGCTTTCTTT
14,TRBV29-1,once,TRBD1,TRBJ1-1,CSVDDRGQSTEAFF,TGCAGCGTTGATGACAGGGGGCAAAGCACTGAAGCTTTCTTT
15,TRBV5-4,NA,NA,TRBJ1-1,CASSLGAEMNTEAFF,TGTGCCAGCAGCTTGGGCGCGGAGATGAACACTGAAGCTTTCTTT
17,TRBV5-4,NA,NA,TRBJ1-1,CASSPLLNQGRSTEAFF,TGTGCCAGCAGCCCACTCCTCAATCAGGGTCGGTCTACTGAAGCTTTCTTT
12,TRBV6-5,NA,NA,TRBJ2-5,CASSSGWETQYF,TGTGCCAGCAGTTCAGGGTGGGAGACCCAGTACTTC
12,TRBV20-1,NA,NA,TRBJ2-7,CSASVQDYEQYF,TGCAGTGCTAGTGTTCAGGACTACGAGCAGTACTTC
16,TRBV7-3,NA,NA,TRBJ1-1,CASSLGSAGMNTEAFF,TGTGCCAGCAGCTTAGGGTCGGCAGGGATGAACACTGAAGCTTTCTTT
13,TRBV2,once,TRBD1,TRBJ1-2,CASSGGTVNGYTF,TGTGCCAGCAGTGGCGGGACAGTCAATGGCTACACCTTC
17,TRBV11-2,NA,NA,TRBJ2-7,CASSLKGVGGITREQYF,TGTGCCAGCAGCTTAAAAGGGGTCGGGGGAATTACTCGCGAGCAGTACTTC
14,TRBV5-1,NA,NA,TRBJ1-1,CASSLDGQNTEAFF,TGCGCCAGCAGCTTGGATGGACAGAACACTGAAGCTTTCTTT
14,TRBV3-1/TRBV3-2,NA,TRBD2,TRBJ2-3,CASQRLASTDTQYF,TGTGCCAGCCAGAGACTAGCGAGCACAGATACGCAGTATTTT
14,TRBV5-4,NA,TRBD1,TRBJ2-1,CASGGTGLSKGQFF,TGTGCCAGCGGGGGGACAGGGCTCTCCAAGGGGCAGTTCTTC
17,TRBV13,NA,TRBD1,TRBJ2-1,CASSSKDRPSSYNEQFF,TGTGCCAGCAGCTCCAAGGACAGGCCCAGCTCCTACAATGAGCAGTTCTTC
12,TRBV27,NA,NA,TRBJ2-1,CASSFEGQQQFF,TGTGCCAGCAGTTTCGAAGGACAGCAGCAGTTCTTC
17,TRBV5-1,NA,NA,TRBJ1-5,CASSLDRPFFSNQPQHF,TGCGCCAGCAGCCTAGACAGGCCCTTCTTTAGCAATCAGCCCCAGCATTTT
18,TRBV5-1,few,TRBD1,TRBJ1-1,CASSLSSSGTGRSTEAFF,TGCGCCAGCAGCTTGAGCAGTTCCGGGACAGGGCGAAGTACTGAAGCTTTCTTT
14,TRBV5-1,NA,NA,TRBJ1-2,CASSSDRIGYGYTF,TGCGCCAGCAGCTCGGACAGAATTGGGTATGGCTACACCTTC
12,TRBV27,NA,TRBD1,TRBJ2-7,CASGTGNYEQYF,TGTGCCTCTGGGACAGGGAACTACGAGCAGTACTTC
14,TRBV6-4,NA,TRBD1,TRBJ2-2,CATKRDRASGELFF,TGTGCCACCAAAAGGGACAGAGCGTCCGGGGAGCTGTTTTTT
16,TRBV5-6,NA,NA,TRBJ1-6,CASTPAGSSYNSPLHF,TGTGCCAGCACTCCCGCAGGCAGCTCCTATAATTCACCCCTCCACTTT
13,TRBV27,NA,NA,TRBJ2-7,CASSLRGSYEQYF,TGTGCCAGCAGCCTAAGGGGATCCTACGAGCAGTACTTC
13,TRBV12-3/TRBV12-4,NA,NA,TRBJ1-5,CASSLAGAQPQHF,TGTGCCAGCAGTTTAGCGGGGGCTCAGCCCCAGCATTTT
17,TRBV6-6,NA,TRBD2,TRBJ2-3,CASSPNPTSGATDTQYF,TGTGCCAGCAGTCCCAATCCAACTAGCGGGGCCACAGATACGCAGTATTTT
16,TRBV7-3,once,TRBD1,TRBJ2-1,CASRPPRQGIRNEQFF,TGTGCCAGCAGGCCACCTCGACAGGGAATTAGAAATGAGCAGTTCTTC
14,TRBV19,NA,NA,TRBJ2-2,CASSERVNTGELFF,TGTGCCAGTAGTGAGCGCGTCAACACCGGGGAGCTGTTTTTT
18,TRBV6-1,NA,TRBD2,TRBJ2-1,CASSEELAGGLGLFEQFF,TGTGCCAGCAGTGAAGAACTAGCGGGGGGGCTGGGGCTTTTCGAGCAGTTCTTC
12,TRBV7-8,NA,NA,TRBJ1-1,CASSLSSTEAFF,TGTGCCAGCAGCTTGAGTAGCACTGAAGCTTTCTTT
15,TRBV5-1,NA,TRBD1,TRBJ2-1,CASSFETGVNNEQFF,TGCGCCAGCAGCTTTGAGACAGGGGTCAACAATGAGCAGTTCTTC
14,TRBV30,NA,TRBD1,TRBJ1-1,CASGQGTSGTEAFF,TGTGCCTCGGGACAGGGGACCTCGGGGACTGAAGCTTTCTTT
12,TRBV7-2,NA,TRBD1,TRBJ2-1,CASSGQGREQFF,TGTGCCAGCAGCGGACAGGGCCGCGAGCAGTTCTTC
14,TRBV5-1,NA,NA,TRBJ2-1,CASPRESSYNEQFF,TGCGCCAGTCCCCGGGAGAGCTCCTACAATGAGCAGTTCTTC
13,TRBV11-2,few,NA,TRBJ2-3,CASSLEGAGWQYF,TGTGCCAGCAGCTTAGAGGGGGCGGGTTGGCAGTATTTT
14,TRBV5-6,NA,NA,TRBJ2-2,CASSQVLGSWELFF,TGTGCCAGCAGCCAGGTCTTGGGTTCTTGGGAGCTGTTTTTT
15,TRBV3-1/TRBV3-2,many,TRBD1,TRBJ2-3,CASSPTGTSTDTQYF,TGTGCCAGCAGCCCGACAGGGACCAGCACAGATACGCAGTATTTT
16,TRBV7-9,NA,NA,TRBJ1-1,CASSFWSSNRDLEAFF,TGTGCCAGCAGCTTTTGGTCGTCCAACCGGGACTTAGAAGCTTTCTTT
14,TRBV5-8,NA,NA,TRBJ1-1,CATPGGAANTEAFF,TGTGCCACCCCGGGGGGGGCGGCGAACACTGAAGCTTTCTTT
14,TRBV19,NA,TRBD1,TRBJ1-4,CASSDGTGNEKLFF,TGTGCCAGTAGTGATGGGACAGGGAATGAAAAACTGTTTTTT
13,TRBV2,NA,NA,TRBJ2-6,CAGQGSGANVLTF,TGTGCCGGGCAGGGTTCCGGGGCCAACGTCCTGACTTTC
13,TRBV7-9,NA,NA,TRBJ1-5,CASSLRETQPQHF,TGTGCCAGCAGCTTAAGGGAGACTCAGCCCCAGCATTTT
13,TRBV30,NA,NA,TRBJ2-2,CAWSYETTGELFF,TGTGCCTGGAGTTACGAGACTACCGGGGAGCTGTTTTTT